The 18 T cell receptor beta chains below were found in one sample sequenced in a study of T cells after yellow fever vaccination. TCRdb re-called the 5' RACE reads with MiXCR, one entry per CDR3 protein. The sample shows 300,000 to 400,000 distinct CDR3 sequences, more than 8.5% of them seen only once. The source was PBMCs, collected on the day of the first yellow fever vaccination. The source of these receptors is a man between 18 and 35 years old who received the YFV17D yellow fever vaccine.

This clonotype was counted a few times. V is TRBV7-2 and J is TRBJ1-3; D uncertain. CDR3 length equals 15 residues. Germline-derived CDR1 and CDR2 are SGHTA and FQGNSA. V was trimmed by 2 bases and J by 0 bases, leaving 8 bases between them. Here the CDR3 DNA reads TGTGCCAGCAGCTTATTCATGAACTCTGGAAACACCATATATTTT. This sequence encodes CASSLFMNSGNTIYF. Drawing the rest from reference TRBV7-2 and TRBJ1-3, the complete variable domain is GAGVSQSPSNKVTEKGKDVELRCDPISGHTALYWYRQSLGQGLEFLIYFQGNSAPDKSGLPSDRFSAERTGGSVSTLTIQRTQQEDSAVYLCASSLFMNSGNTIYFGEGSWLTVV.

J is TRBJ2-7 and V is TRBV20-1; D may be TRBD1 (6 bases). The CDR3 contains 14 residues. The germline V and J ends were trimmed by 3 bases and 1 base, with 13 bases remaining between them. Germline V gives CDR1 DFQATT, CDR2 SNEGSKA (reference sequence). CDR3 nucleotide sequence: TGCAGTGCTAGCCTAGCCACAGGGTCCTACGAGCAGTACTTC. Protein product: CSASLATGSYEQYF.

V is TRBV2 and J is TRBJ2-3; D is undetermined. The CDR3 covers 16 residues. V lost 6 bases and J 1 base, leaving 17 bases between the germline ends. Germline V gene sequence: CDR1 SNHLY, CDR2 FYNNEI. CDR3: CASSPTPFRGTDTQYF. In nucleotides, the CDR3 is TGTGCCAGCAGCCCCACTCCCTTCCGGGGCACAGATACGCAGTATTTT. The variable domain in full, with the rest retrieved from reference TRBV2 and TRBJ2-3, is EPEVTQTPSHQVTQMGQEVILRCVPISNHLYFYWYRQILGQKVEFLVSFYNNEISEKSEIFDDQFSVERPDGSNFTLKIRSTKLEDSAMYFCASSPTPFRGTDTQYFGPGTRLTVL.

This chain uses TRBV19 with TRBJ1-3, with TRBD1 identical over 8 bases. Losses at the gene ends were 7 bases for V and 3 bases for J; bases not matched to a gene: 23. CDR3 length: 20 amino acids. Germline V gives CDR1 LNHDA, CDR2 SQIVND (reference sequence). The chain's CDR3 is CASTRQGRVSALSLGNTIYF. In DNA, the CDR3 is TGTGCCAGTACTCGACAGGGGCGCGTCTCGGCCCTTTCTCTTGGAAACACCATATATTTT.

This clonotype was seen repeatedly, ten times or more. V gene TRBV12-3 or TRBV12-4 combines with J gene TRBJ2-1; unclear D gene. The CDR3 is 12 residues long. The V end was cut by 6 bases, the J end by 7 bases, with 10 bases between. This chain's CDR3 is CASSRVGNEQFF. The CDR3 nucleotides read TGTGCCAGCAGCCGAGTAGGGAATGAGCAGTTCTTC.

The chain has TRBV19 and TRBJ2-7; D may be TRBD2 (5 bases). The V end lost 5 bases, the J end lost 7 bases, and 12 bases lay between the germline ends. CDR3 length: 12 amino acids. The germline V gene encodes CDR1 LNHDA and CDR2 SQIVND (reference sequence). In DNA form, the CDR3 reads TGTGCCAGTAGTCAAGGTTCGGGGGAGCAGTACGTC. This gives the protein CASSQGSGEQYV.

This rearrangement joins TRBV12-5 to TRBJ2-7; 16 nucleotides align to TRBD2. The germline CDR1 and CDR2 sequences are LGHNT and FRNRAP. With V trimmed by 3 bases and J by 5 bases, 19 bases remained unmatched. The CDR3 is made up of 21 amino acids. CDR3 DNA sequence: TGTGCTAGTGGTTTCGGGACTAGCGGGGGGGCTCGTCTTACCCCACCCCACGAGCAGTACTTC. It is translated as CASGFGTSGGARLTPPHEQYF.

The sample holds a few counts of this clonotype. The V gene is TRBV6-4, the J gene TRBJ1-1; D is ambiguous. In germline, CDR1 is MRHNA, CDR2 SNTAGT. V shed 6 bases and J shed 6 bases, with 14 bases lying between them. This CDR3 comprises 13 residues. The CDR3 region has the DNA TGTGCCAGCAGAGAGGGCGGCGGCTCTGAAGCTTTCTTT. This gives the protein CASREGGGSEAFF.

This clonotype was seen more than once but under ten times. This chain uses TRBV3-1 with TRBJ2-4; 7 bases line up with TRBD1. From germline, CDR1 is LGHDT and CDR2 YNNKEL (reference sequence). The V and J ends lost 1 base and 6 bases, in that order; junction bases with no gene match: 6. The CDR3 totals 15 residues. CDR3 loop: CASSQGVAGGNIQYF. The DNA of the CDR3 is TGTGCCAGCAGCCAAGGGGTCGCAGGGGGAAACATTCAGTACTTC.

The chain carries TRBV7-9 and TRBJ1-5; weak D call: TRBD1 (5 bases). The CDR3 runs 15 residues. Trimming shortened V by 0 bases and J by 5 bases, and 11 bases separated the two germline ends. Germline V gene sequence: CDR1 SEHNR, CDR2 FQNEAQ (reference sequence). CDR3 region: CASSLAVGGDQPQHF. DNA for the CDR3: TGTGCCAGCAGCTTAGCAGTTGGGGGGGATCAGCCCCAGCATTTT.

On this clonotype: The junction differs from germline at one of its ends, possibly a read error. The rearrangement links TRBV6-6 to TRBJ2-2, with a tentative D call TRBD2 (6 bases). Germline values: CDR1 MNHNY, CDR2 SVGAGI (reference sequence). This CDR3 contains 11 residues. The CDR3 region has the DNA TGTGCCAGCAGTTACGGCGGGGAGCTGTTATTT. Residues: CASSYGGELLF.

This clonotype was observed a few times. The chain employs TRBV18 and TRBJ2-2; 7 bases are shared with TRBD1. Trimming at V came to 3 bases and at J to 1 base, leaving 5 bases not matched to a gene. The length of the CDR3 is 16 residues. Per the germline V gene, CDR1 is KGHSH and CDR2 is LQKENI. CDR3 loop: CASSPITGVNTGELFF. Written as DNA, the CDR3 is TGTGCCAGCTCACCCATCACAGGGGTGAACACCGGGGAGCTGTTTTTT.

This clonotype was observed many times. The rearrangement uses TRBV7-3 and TRBJ2-7; D uncertain. The CDR3 contains 12 residues. Germline-derived CDR1 and CDR2 are SGHTA and FQGTGA. V lost 5 bases and J lost 12, with 17 bases in between. The CDR3 is CASSLDSAARYF. The CDR3 region has the DNA TGTGCCAGCAGCCTCGACTCTGCCGCGCGGTACTTC.

This clonotype was counted ten times or more. The CDR3 protein is CSAPRGARQETQYF. Written as DNA, the CDR3 is TGCAGTGCTCCGCGGGGGGCCAGGCAAGAGACCCAGTACTTC. The chain has TRBV20-1 and TRBJ2-5; the match to TRBD2 covers 8 bases. CDR3 size: 14 residues. CDR1 and CDR2 from the germline V gene are DFQATT and SNEGSKA (reference sequence). The trim removed 5 bases at V and 2 bases at J, leaving 7 bases unmatched.

This chain connects TRBV18 to TRBJ1-2; D possibly corresponds to TRBD1 (6 bases). Trimming removed 8 bases at V and 3 bases at J, with 16 bases between. CDR3 length: 14 amino acids. Germline values: CDR1 KGHSH, CDR2 LQKENI. CDR3 in amino acids: CASAPDRFYYGYTF. In DNA form, the CDR3 reads TGTGCCAGCGCCCCTGACAGGTTCTACTATGGCTACACCTTC. Complete variable domain (other parts from reference TRBV18 and TRBJ1-2): NAGVMQNPRHLVRRRGQEARLRCSPMKGHSHVYWYRQLPEEGLKFMVYLQKENIIDESGMPKERFSAEFPKEGPSILRIQQVVRGDSAAYFCASAPDRFYYGYTFGSGTRLTVV.

This clonotype was seen ten or more times. The V call is TRBV19, the J call TRBJ1-1; 7 positions match TRBD1. V shed 5 bases and J 7 bases; nucleotides not matched to a gene: 10. The CDR3 has 14 amino acids. The germline V gene has CDR1 LNHDA and CDR2 SQIVND (reference sequence). CDR3 residues: CASSLTGNRVEAFF. The CDR3, as DNA: TGTGCCAGTAGTCTGACAGGGAATCGGGTTGAAGCTTTCTTT. The full variable domain, completed using reference TRBV19 and TRBJ1-1, is DGGITQSPKYLFRKEGQNVTLSCEQNLNHDAMYWYRQDPGQGLRLIYYSQIVNDFQKGDIAEGYSVSREKKESFPLTVTSAQKNPTAFYLCASSLTGNRVEAFFGQGTRLTVV.

The chain recombines TRBV7-9 with TRBJ2-7; D gene unclear. This CDR3 spans 12 amino acids. The V gene's germline CDR1 is SEHNR and CDR2 FQNEAQ (reference sequence). The germline V and J ends were trimmed by 5 bases and 6 bases, with 11 bases remaining between them. The CDR3 is CASSAVPPEQYF. The DNA of the CDR3 is TGTGCCAGCAGCGCCGTCCCCCCCGAGCAGTACTTC. The complete variable domain, with remaining parts taken from reference TRBV7-9 and TRBJ2-7, reads DTGVSQNPRHKITKRGQNVTFRCDPISEHNRLYWYRQTLGQGPEFLTYFQNEAQLEKSRLLSDRFSAERPKGSFSTLEIQRTEQGDSAMYLCASSAVPPEQYFGPGTRLTVT.

This clonotype was seen a handful of times. This chain links TRBV25-1 with TRBJ1-1; TRBD1 is a possible D gene (6 bases). Germline-derived CDR1 and CDR2 are MGHDK and SYGVNS. The ends were cut back, 4 bases at V and 4 bases at J, with 13 bases in the middle. This CDR3 has 14 amino acids. The DNA for the CDR3 is TGTGCCAGCAGTGCTACCACAGGGTCCACTGAAGCTTTCTTT. Its protein product is CASSATTGSTEAFF. The full variable domain, its missing parts supplied by reference TRBV25-1 and TRBJ1-1, is EADIYQTPRYLVIGTGKKITLECSQTMGHDKMYWYQQDPGMELHLIHYSYGVNSTEKGDLSSESTVSRIRTEHFPLTLESARPSHTSQYLCASSATTGSTEAFFGQGTRLTVV.